This T cell receptor beta chain was observed in a study of response to subunit inactivated influenza vaccine. Study-wide points: Every seasonal influenza vaccination brings in few new T cells, the authors suggested.

The length of the CDR3 is 19 residues. Germline trimming cut 3 bases from V and 0 bases from J; bases unmatched to any gene: 12. Germline V CDR1 and CDR2: SGHAT, FQNNGV. In its sample, this clonotype was seen many times. Its antigen is as yet unknown. Each CDR3 protein gets one entry after TCRdb re-called the RT-PCR reads with MiXCR. The sample lists a few hundred thousand distinct CDR3 sequences; approximately 9.9% were seen once. The receptor comes from a man aged 50 to 59 who received an inactivated influenza vaccine. Sequencing was performed on PBMCs from blood, taken roughly 47 days after vaccination. This sequence joins TRBV11-2 and TRBJ2-1, with 9 positions matching TRBD2. DNA for the CDR3: TGTGCCAGCAGCTTTCTGCGGGGGGGCACCGTGAGCTCCTACAATGAGCAGTTCTTC. Protein sequence: CASSFLRGGTVSSYNEQFF.